This T cell receptor (beta chain) derives from a study of technical replicates of blood from a handful of donors. Trimming took 4 bases from V and 7 from J; bases not matched to a gene: 11. CDR3 length: 15 amino acids. Germline CDR1 is LNHNV and CDR2 is YYDKDF (reference sequence). The protocol was immunoSEQ multiplex PCR, while the TCRdb copy is restricted to in-frame clones and leaves out a portion. The table shows about 48,000 clones, with roughly 90% occurring only once. This receptor was taken from a human donor in good health. Some clones in this sample may be carry-over from other donors' samples. The chain joins TRBV15 to TRBJ2-7, with TRBD1 identical over 9 bases. The sequencing sample was made of PBMCs. The CDR3 coding sequence is TGTGCCACCAGCACCCCCACCCCCGGACAGGGGGAGCAGTACTTC. Its protein is CATSTPTPGQGEQYF.